This T cell receptor beta chain was documented in a study of human T cells and chemical hapten exposure. The CDR3 is 15 residues long. The J segment lost 9 bases and the V segment lost 3 bases, leaving 3 bases of the junction unmatched. Germline V gene sequence: CDR1 SGHRS, CDR2 YFSETQ. Sample time point: patch test 1, 2 weeks after DPC sensitization. The sample's treatment: therapeutic diphenylcyclopropenone sensitization with weekly scalp DPC. A single record per CDR3 protein comes from TCRdb applying MiXCR to the RACE reads. The sample lists some 190,000 distinct CDR3 sequences, around 22% occurring once.

The source of this sequence is a woman between 45 and 65 years old with alopecia areata. Some clones in this sample may be carry-over from other donors' samples. The gene calls are TRBV5-1 and TRBJ2-1; TRBD2 aligns across 16 bases. The starting material was whole blood, obtained in connection with sensitization to the hapten diphenylcyclopropenone (DPC). This chain's CDR3 is CASSSGTSGRGEQFF. DNA for the CDR3: TGCGCCAGCAGCTCCGGGACTAGCGGGAGGGGTGAGCAGTTCTTC.